The 18 T cell receptor beta chains listed next were all sequenced from one sample in a study of blood T cells in healthy people across ages. With a J-beta primer mix and a sample-barcoded 5' primer, a second PCR ran about 7 to 11 cycles. TCRdb called the 5' RACE reads again in MiXCR, with one record for every CDR3 protein. The sample holds about 1,500,000 distinct CDR3 sequences, about 28% seen once. Source material: blood. These TCRs come from a woman in her twenties or thirties in good health.

In this sample, this clonotype turned up a few times. The chain is built from TRBV6-1 and TRBJ1-3, with D unresolved. Trimming removed 4 bases at V and 3 bases at J, with 4 bases between. This CDR3 region has 12 residues. The germline CDR1 and CDR2 sequences are MNHNS and SASEGT. CDR3: CASSAGGNTIYF. The CDR3 bases are TGTGCCAGCAGTGCTGGTGGAAACACCATATATTTT.

This clonotype was seen more than once but under ten times. J is TRBJ1-2 and V is TRBV5-1; D gene ambiguous. CDR1 and CDR2 from the germline V gene are SGHRS and YFSETQ. There are 15 residues in the CDR3. Trimming removed 3 bases at V and 4 bases at J, with 16 bases between. The CDR3 coding sequence is TGCGCCAGCAGCTCATCCCGGACGCAACTCTATGGCTACACCTTC. Protein: CASSSSRTQLYGYTF.

The chain has TRBV19 and TRBJ1-2, with unresolved D. Trimming cost V 7 bases and J 7 bases, with 13 bases left between them. Germline CDR1 reads LNHDA; CDR2 reads SQIVND (reference sequence). The CDR3 loop spans 12 amino acids. DNA for the CDR3: TGTGCCAGTATGCCAGCAGGAGGTGGCTACACCTTC. This encodes CASMPAGGGYTF.

This clonotype was recorded once. The chain is built from TRBV24-1 and TRBJ1-4; D perhaps matches TRBD1 (6 bases). Germline-derived CDR1 and CDR2 are KGHDR and SFDVKD. V lost 4 bases, J lost 8 bases, and 13 bases lay in between. The CDR3 covers 14 residues. The CDR3 DNA follows: TGTGCCACCAGTGACCCGGGGGGCGGAGAAAAACTGTTTTTT. Its translation is CATSDPGGGEKLFF.

CDR3 bases: TGCAGTGCTAGCCCCGACAGGGGTATTAGTCAGCCCCAGCATTTT. Translating it yields CSASPDRGISQPQHF. The gene calls are TRBV20-1 and TRBJ1-5; 8 positions match TRBD1. CDR3 length: 15 residues. Germline CDR1 is DFQATT and CDR2 is SNEGSKA (reference sequence). V shed 3 bases and J 6 bases; nucleotides not matched to a gene: 10.

The sample holds a few counts of this clonotype. The genes are TRBV5-6 and TRBJ2-1, with D unclear. Germline CDR1 reads SGHDT; CDR2 reads YYEEEE. The CDR3 is 13 amino acids. V was cut by 0 bases and J by 12 bases, with 13 bases left in between. The CDR3 here is CASSLDPDGLQFF. The DNA for the CDR3 is TGTGCCAGCAGCTTGGACCCGGACGGCCTGCAGTTCTTC.

V usage is TRBV7-8 and J usage is TRBJ1-1; D is possibly TRBD1 (5 bases). The germline V gene has CDR1 SGHVS and CDR2 FQNEAQ. The CDR3 loop spans 16 amino acids. Trimming cost V 0 bases and J 7 bases, with 18 bases left between them. This CDR3 reads CASSLAQGAVHHEAFF. Here the CDR3 DNA reads TGTGCCAGCAGCTTAGCTCAGGGAGCGGTCCACCATGAAGCTTTCTTT.

There are many counts of this clonotype. The genes are TRBV12-3 or TRBV12-4 and TRBJ2-7, with D unresolved. The CDR3 extends over 13 amino acids. Trimming took 2 bases from V and 5 from J, leaving 10 bases between them. CDR3 DNA: TGTGCCAGCAGTTTACTAGTTGGCCACGAGCAGTACTTC. Protein: CASSLLVGHEQYF.

This chain connects TRBV20-1 to TRBJ1-2; 8 bases are a match to TRBD1. Germline V CDR1 and CDR2: DFQATT, SNEGSKA (reference sequence). Trimming at V came to 7 bases and at J to 7 bases, leaving 14 bases not matched to a gene. There are 14 residues in the CDR3. The CDR3 protein is CSVKPAVDRGGYTF. As DNA, the CDR3 is TGCAGTGTCAAGCCCGCCGTCGACAGGGGTGGCTACACCTTC.

V usage is TRBV12-3 or TRBV12-4 and J usage is TRBJ2-2; 10 bases align to TRBD2. With V trimmed by 6 bases and J by 7 bases, 11 bases remained unmatched. This CDR3 contains 16 residues. The CDR3 loop is CASRGLAATSIGELFF. Written as DNA, the CDR3 is TGTGCCAGCAGAGGACTAGCGGCAACTTCAATCGGGGAGCTGTTTTTT.

Turning to this clonotype: Relative to the germline gene, one junction end is altered; a read error may explain this. The chain is built from TRBV2 and TRBJ2-7; TRBD2 aligns across 8 bases. The germline CDR1 and CDR2 sequences are SNHLY and FYNNEI. This CDR3 spans 14 amino acids. The CDR3 region is CASSEGELADERYF. For the CDR3, the DNA is TGTGCCAGCAGTGAAGGAGAACTAGCGGACGAGCGGTACTTC.

A few counts support this clonotype. The chain combines TRBV10-1 with TRBJ2-3, with 11 bases that match TRBD2. The CDR3 loop spans 15 amino acids. The V segment lost 0 bases and the J segment 5 bases; nucleotides outside the gene matches: 1. Germline V lookup: CDR1 WNHNN, CDR2 SYGVQD (reference sequence). CDR3 sequence reads: CASSESLAGGDTQYF. The CDR3 bases are TGCGCCAGCAGTGAGTCTCTAGCGGGGGGAGATACGCAGTATTTT.

This sequence joins TRBV27 and TRBJ2-3; 10 bases fit TRBD1. The V and J ends lost 8 bases and 5 bases, in that order; junction bases with no gene match: 10. The CDR3 runs to 15 residues. CDR1 is MNHEY, CDR2 SMNVEV, per germline (reference sequence). CDR3 nucleotide sequence: TGTGCCAGCCACCTTCGAGGGACAGGGGTAGATACGCAGTATTTT. It is translated as CASHLRGTGVDTQYF.

In this sample, this clonotype turned up many times. This sequence joins TRBV10-3 and TRBJ2-1, with D perhaps TRBD2 (5 bases). V was cut by 3 bases and J by 6 bases, with 6 bases left in between. Germline assignment: CDR1 ENHRY and CDR2 SYGVKD. The length of the CDR3 is 12 residues. CDR3 DNA sequence: TGTGCCATCAGTGAAACTAGCAATGAGCAGTTCTTC. It specifies CAISETSNEQFF.

The V call is TRBV12-3 or TRBV12-4, the J call TRBJ1-1; D is undetermined. Trimming pared 3 bases from V and 6 bases from J, leaving 17 bases between. The CDR3 is 15 residues long. The CDR3: CASSFNPRASAEAFF. The CDR3 DNA reads as TGTGCCAGCAGTTTTAACCCCCGGGCGAGCGCTGAAGCTTTCTTT.

This clonotype was detected ten times or more. This rearrangement joins TRBV12-3 or TRBV12-4 to TRBJ2-7; D is perhaps TRBD1 or TRBD2 (5 bases each). The ends were cut back, 6 bases at V and 2 bases at J, with 11 bases in the middle. The CDR3 covers 13 residues. In DNA, the CDR3 is TGTGCCAGCAGCGGGGCCACTCCCTACGAGCAGTACTTC. The encoded protein is CASSGATPYEQYF.

This clonotype was detected only a few times. The chain employs TRBV7-9 and TRBJ2-5, with TRBD1 identical over 11 bases. Germline CDR1 SEHNR, CDR2 FQNEAQ (reference sequence). V lost 4 bases to trimming and J lost 3 bases; unmatched junction nucleotides: 7. The CDR3 is made up of 16 amino acids. CDR3 sequence reads: CASSSSGTGGKETQYF. In nucleotides, the CDR3 is TGTGCCAGCAGCTCCTCGGGGACAGGGGGTAAAGAGACCCAGTACTTC.

This clonotype occurred a few times. The chain uses TRBV6-8 and TRBJ1-2, with a tentative D call TRBD1 (5 bases). V gave up 10 bases and J gave up 2 bases, with 11 bases separating them. From germline, CDR1 is MNHGY and CDR2 SAAAGT. The CDR3 length is 12 residues. As DNA, the CDR3 is TGTGCCATCCGGGACCCAAACTATGGCTACACCTTC. This gives the protein CAIRDPNYGYTF.